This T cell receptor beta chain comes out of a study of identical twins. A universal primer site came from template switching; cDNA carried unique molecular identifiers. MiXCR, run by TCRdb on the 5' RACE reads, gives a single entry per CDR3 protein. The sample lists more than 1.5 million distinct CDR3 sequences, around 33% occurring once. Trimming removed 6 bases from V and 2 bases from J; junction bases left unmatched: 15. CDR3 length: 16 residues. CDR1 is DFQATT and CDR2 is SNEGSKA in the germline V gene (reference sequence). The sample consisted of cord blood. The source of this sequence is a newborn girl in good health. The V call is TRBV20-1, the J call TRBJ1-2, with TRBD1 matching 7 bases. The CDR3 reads CSAPQWDSGQNYGYTF. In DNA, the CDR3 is TGCAGTGCACCCCAGTGGGACAGCGGACAGAACTATGGCTACACCTTC.